The 21 T cell receptor beta chains given below trace back to one sample, sequenced in a study of graft-versus-host responses after intestinal transplantation. Graft material was processed, releasing intraepithelial and lamina propria lymphocytes. The assay was immunoSEQ multiplex PCR, and TCRdb's table has in-frame clones only and misses some. The repertoire holds some 15,000 clones, with 79% as singletons. The sample consisted of ileum tissue, taken roughly 460 days after intestinal transplant. The receptors here all came from a human patient who received an intestinal transplant, so some T cells may come from the graft donor.

CDR3 loop: CASVNIEREGSNEQFF. CDR3 DNA: TGTGCCAGCGTGAACATCGAGCGGGAGGGGTCCAATGAGCAGTTCTTC. This sequence joins TRBV7-2 and TRBJ2-1; 10 nucleotides agree with TRBD2. Looked up from germline, CDR1 is SGHTA and CDR2 is FQGNSA. The CDR3 runs 16 residues. Unmatched junction bases numbered 13, after V lost 8 bases and J lost 6 bases.

The V gene is TRBV2, the J gene TRBJ2-5; D is perhaps TRBD2 (7 bases). The J call may be in error: the DNA end matches TRBJ2-7 better. The CDR3 extends over 15 amino acids. Per germline, CDR1 SNHLY and CDR2 FYNNEI. The CDR3 reads CASSQGSGESYEQYF. CDR3 DNA: TGTGCCAGCTCCCAGGGGAGCGGGGAATCCTACGAGCAGTACTTC.

This rearrangement joins TRBV7-9 to TRBJ1-6, with TRBD1 identical over 8 bases. Germline loops: CDR1 SEHNR, CDR2 FQNEAQ (reference sequence). The V gene end was trimmed by 0 bases and the J gene end by 7 bases; junction bases not matched to a gene: 5. This CDR3 has 16 amino acids. CDR3 DNA sequence: TGTGCCAGCAGCTTAGCTACAGGGGGACGAAATTCACCCCTCCACTTT. It is translated as CASSLATGGRNSPLHF.

V gene TRBV29-1 combines with J gene TRBJ2-5, with 7 positions matching TRBD1. Matching the DNA end better, TRBJ2-7 makes the J call doubtful. This CDR3 spans 13 amino acids. Germline V gene data show CDR1 as SQVTM and CDR2 as ANQGSEA. The CDR3 region has the DNA TGCAGCGCCGGGGACAGCACCATCTACGAGCAGTACTTC. This translates into CSAGDSTIYEQYF.

This rearrangement joins TRBV7-2 to TRBJ1-2; TRBD1 matches at 7 bases. This CDR3 has 16 amino acids. The germline CDR1 and CDR2 sequences are SGHTA and FQGNSA. V shed 5 bases, J shed 6 bases, and the junction held 15 bases outside the gene matches. CDR3 sequence: CASSQDMRQGGDGYTF. CDR3 DNA sequence: TGTGCCAGCAGCCAAGATATGCGACAGGGAGGGGATGGCTACACCTTC.

This chain connects TRBV6-1 to TRBJ1-5; D remains unclear. V lost 4 bases and J 2 bases, leaving 9 bases between the germline ends. Looked up from germline, CDR1 is MNHNS and CDR2 is SASEGT. This CDR3 comprises 14 residues. The CDR3 DNA is TGTGCCAGCAGTGCGGGCTTCGGCAATCAGCCCCAGCATTTT. This translates into CASSAGFGNQPQHF.

This clone appeared a single time. The chain is built from TRBV2 and TRBJ2-7, with D unresolved. Trimming cost V 7 bases and J 2 bases, with 9 bases left between them. From germline, CDR1 is SNHLY and CDR2 FYNNEI. CDR3 size: 12 residues. In nucleotides, the CDR3 is TGTGCCAGCAAGTTGTCTACCTACGAGCAGTACTTC. It encodes CASKLSTYEQYF.

This chain uses TRBV2 with TRBJ2-7, with D possibly TRBD1 on 6 matching bases. The germline V gene has CDR1 SNHLY and CDR2 FYNNEI. V was pared by 8 bases and J by 4 bases, with 12 bases between. This CDR3 has 12 amino acids. The CDR3 nucleotides are TGTGCCAGCGACACAGGGCTTTACGAGCAGTACTTC. Its protein product is CASDTGLYEQYF.

The V gene is TRBV5-1, the J gene TRBJ1-1, with no clear D. V dropped 3 bases and J dropped 0 bases, with 9 bases sitting between them. The V gene's germline CDR1 is SGHRS and CDR2 YFSETQ. CDR3 length: 14 amino acids. Here the CDR3 DNA reads TGCGCCAGCAGCTCTAAGGACTTGAACACTGAAGCTTTCTTT. This translates into CASSSKDLNTEAFF.

V usage is TRBV4-1 and J usage is TRBJ2-3, with 8 bases lining up with TRBD2. In germline, CDR1 is MGHRA, CDR2 YSYEKL. The CDR3 is made up of 18 amino acids. Germline trimming cut 4 bases from V and 0 bases from J; bases unmatched to any gene: 12. CDR3 region: CASSPVGLGGASTDTQYF. CDR3 in DNA: TGCGCCAGCAGCCCTGTTGGGCTCGGGGGGGCTAGCACAGATACGCAGTATTTT.

This chain links TRBV4-1 with TRBJ2-1, with D perhaps TRBD2 (5 bases). The CDR3 contains 14 residues. Trimming removed 6 bases from V and 7 bases from J, with 16 bases in between. In germline, CDR1 is MGHRA, CDR2 YSYEKL. The CDR3 region is CASSGRGVWNEQFF. Here the CDR3 DNA reads TGCGCCAGCAGTGGTCGGGGAGTATGGAATGAGCAGTTCTTC.

The chain is built from TRBV5-1 and TRBJ2-5; TRBD2 matches 9 bases. Germline CDR1 is SGHRS and CDR2 is YFSETQ. The CDR3 sequence is 14 residues long. The trim removed 0 bases at V and 5 bases at J, leaving 2 bases unmatched. The CDR3 DNA sequence: TGCGCCAGCAGCTTGGTAGCGGGGGCCGAGACCCAGTACTTC. It encodes CASSLVAGAETQYF.

The rearrangement joins TRBV2 to TRBJ2-5, with D possibly being TRBD2 (5 bases). Germline V gives CDR1 SNHLY, CDR2 FYNNEI. This CDR3 region has 15 residues. Between the trimmed V and J ends, which lost 7 bases and 1 base, there was a span of 16 bases. CDR3 sequence (DNA): TGTGCCAGCAAGGCGGCGGGCGCCCCCCAAGAGACCCAGTACTTC. The encoded protein is CASKAAGAPQETQYF. Based on the CDR3 plus reference TRBV2 and TRBJ2-5, the full variable domain is EPEVTQTPSHQVTQMGQEVILRCVPISNHLYFYWYRQILGQKVEFLVSFYNNEISEKSEIFDDQFSVERPDGSNFTLKIRSTKLEDSAMYFCASKAAGAPQETQYFGPGTRLLVL.

The gene calls are TRBV18 and TRBJ2-5; 11 bases map to TRBD2. Judging by the DNA end, TRBJ2-7 fits better; the J call may be wrong. From germline, CDR1 is KGHSH and CDR2 LQKENI. The CDR3 length is 15 residues. CDR3 residues: CASSPSSGGSYEQYF. CDR3 in DNA: TGTGCCAGCTCACCATCTAGCGGGGGGTCCTACGAGCAGTACTTC.

The CDR3 nucleotides read TGTGCCAGCAGCTTAGATGGAGAAAAGGGAAATGGCGGCTACACCTTC. Translation gives CASSLDGEKGNGGYTF. This rearrangement joins TRBV11-2 to TRBJ1-2; D uncertain. Germline-derived CDR1 and CDR2 are SGHAT and FQNNGV. The V end lost 0 bases, the J end lost 8 bases, and 19 bases lay between the germline ends. This CDR3 is built from 16 residues.

In this sample, this clone turned up a few times. This chain joins TRBV6-4 and TRBJ2-7; no definite D call. The CDR3 has 15 residues. The germline CDR1 and CDR2 sequences are MRHNA and SNTAGT. Trimming left V 6 bases short and J 3 bases short, with 18 bases between. The CDR3 bases are TGTGCCAGCAGGATGTATGAGACGGCAGTCTACGAGCAGTACTTC. This gives the protein CASRMYETAVYEQYF.

This sequence joins TRBV5-1 and TRBJ1-1, with 7 nucleotides matching TRBD1. Germline lookup yields CDR1 SGHRS and CDR2 YFSETQ. Losses at the gene ends were 2 bases for V and 1 base for J; bases not matched to a gene: 5. The CDR3 covers 15 residues. CDR3: CASSLPGQANTEAFF. As DNA, the CDR3 is TGCGCCAGCAGCTTACCCGGACAGGCGAACACTGAAGCTTTCTTT.

Notes on this clone: Sequence at one end of the junction differs from germline and may be a read error. The rearrangement uses TRBV19 and TRBJ1-5, with 7 bases that match TRBD1. The CDR3 consists of 16 residues. The germline CDR1 and CDR2 sequences are LNHDA and SQIVND (reference sequence). The CDR3 coding sequence is TGTGCCAGTAGCATAGGGACAGCCTATAGCAATCAGCCCCAGCATTTT. It encodes CASSIGTAYSNQPQHF.

V usage is TRBV7-9 and J usage is TRBJ1-6; no clear D gene. Trimming cost V 7 bases and J 0 bases, with 7 bases left between them. The CDR3 contains 14 residues. The germline V gene has CDR1 SEHNR and CDR2 FQNEAQ (reference sequence). The CDR3 region is CASTTVSYNSPLHF. The CDR3 region has the DNA TGTGCCAGCACGACCGTCTCCTATAATTCACCCCTCCACTTT.

The chain carries TRBV5-1 and TRBJ2-7, with D maybe TRBD1 (6 bases). CDR1 SGHRS and CDR2 YFSETQ come from the germline V gene. This CDR3 is built from 12 residues. V lost 1 base and J 6 bases, leaving 8 bases between the germline ends. CDR3 sequence: CASSLTGSEQYF. The DNA of the CDR3 is TGCGCCAGCAGCTTGACAGGGTCCGAGCAGTACTTC.

CDR3 region: CASKKGQGRDEQFF. The CDR3 DNA follows: TGTGCCAGCAAAAAAGGACAGGGGCGCGACGAGCAGTTCTTC. The chain carries TRBV7-9 and TRBJ2-1; 9 bases are a match to TRBD1. Germline loops: CDR1 SEHNR, CDR2 FQNEAQ (reference sequence). Germline trimming cut 7 bases from V and 10 bases from J; bases unmatched to any gene: 11. CDR3 length equals 14 residues.